These 18 T cell receptor beta chains originate from one sample sequenced in a study of early T cells in non-severe SARS-CoV-2 infection. TCRdb recomputed calls from the 5' RACE reads with MiXCR, one row per CDR3 protein. Of nearly 80,000 distinct CDR3 sequences in the sample, roughly 13% were seen once. Sequenced material: whole blood. The source of these receptors is an adult who was a healthcare worker with PCR-confirmed SARS-CoV-2 infection or an uninfected control (not recorded which).

The genes are TRBV11-2 and TRBJ2-5; 7 bases line up with TRBD2. Germline loops: CDR1 SGHAT, CDR2 FQNNGV. The trim removed 4 bases at V and 1 base at J, leaving 12 bases unmatched. The CDR3 has 17 amino acids. The DNA of the CDR3 is TGTGCCAGCAGCTCCTTTGGGCTAGCGGACACCCAAGAGACCCAGTACTTC. Translated: CASSSFGLADTQETQYF. Full variable domain (missing parts from reference TRBV11-2 and TRBJ2-5): EAGVAQSPRYKIIEKRQSVAFWCNPISGHATLYWYQQILGQGPKLLIQFQNNGVVDDSQLPKDRFSAERLKGVDSTLKIQPAKLEDSAVYLCASSSFGLADTQETQYFGPGTRLLVL.

The gene calls are TRBV12-3 or TRBV12-4 and TRBJ1-6; unclear D gene. The V and J ends lost 3 bases and 7 bases respectively, with 10 bases between them. This CDR3 contains 14 residues. This CDR3 reads CASSFRGNNSPLHF. In nucleotides, the CDR3 is TGTGCCAGCAGTTTTAGAGGGAACAATTCACCCCTCCACTTT.

This clonotype was counted only a few times. CDR3 bases: TGTGCCAGCAGTCACATCGGGACAGCGCGGAAACCGGGGGATGAGCAGTTCTTC. It translates to CASSHIGTARKPGDEQFF. This chain uses TRBV27 with TRBJ2-1; D is perhaps TRBD1 (7 bases). This CDR3 is 18 amino acids long. V lost 5 bases and J 8 bases, leaving 28 bases between the germline ends. CDR1 is MNHEY and CDR2 is SMNVEV in the germline V gene (reference sequence).

This clonotype occurred a few times. The chain joins TRBV20-1 to TRBJ2-7, with a possible D match to TRBD2 (6 bases). The ends were cut back, 6 bases at V and 1 base at J, with 13 bases in the middle. The CDR3 is 13 amino acids. CDR1 is DFQATT and CDR2 is SNEGSKA in the germline V gene (reference sequence). For the CDR3, the DNA is TGCAGTGCGGGGGGACTTCATTCCTACGAGCAGTACTTC. Protein sequence: CSAGGLHSYEQYF.

This clonotype was detected only a few times. This chain connects TRBV12-3 or TRBV12-4 to TRBJ1-2; D gene unclear. The ends were cut back, 2 bases at V and 7 bases at J, with 11 bases in the middle. The CDR3 has 13 residues. The CDR3 bases are TGTGCCAGCAGTTTATCTGAGGCGCGTGGCTACACCTTC. It specifies CASSLSEARGYTF.

The chain combines TRBV29-1 with TRBJ1-2, with TRBD1 matching 7 bases. Trimming at V came to 4 bases and at J to 3 bases, leaving 8 bases not matched to a gene. Germline CDR1 reads SQVTM; CDR2 reads ANQGSEA. This CDR3 is 14 amino acids long. CDR3 amino acids: CSVASGQLYYGYTF. CDR3 nucleotides: TGCAGCGTTGCGTCGGGACAGCTATACTATGGCTACACCTTC.

The rearrangement uses TRBV29-1 and TRBJ2-1; TRBD2 matches 8 bases. The CDR3 covers 13 residues. Germline trimming cut 8 bases from V and 2 bases from J; bases unmatched to any gene: 5. Germline loops: CDR1 SQVTM, CDR2 ANQGSEA. This chain's CDR3 is CSLRTSTYNEQFF. CDR3 DNA: TGCAGCCTAAGGACTAGCACCTACAATGAGCAGTTCTTC.

This chain links TRBV11-2 with TRBJ2-7, with D possibly being TRBD1 or TRBD2 (5 bases each). Germline V gives CDR1 SGHAT, CDR2 FQNNGV. The germline V and J ends were trimmed by 2 bases and 4 bases, with 24 bases remaining between them. This CDR3 is built from 18 residues. CDR3 nucleotide sequence: TGTGCCAGCAGCTTATCCACTAGGGGATCAACCCTTCGGTACGAGCAGTACTTC. Its translation is CASSLSTRGSTLRYEQYF.

The rearrangement uses TRBV29-1 and TRBJ2-1; D is unresolved. The CDR3 is 11 residues long. Trimming removed 3 bases at V and 5 bases at J, with 5 bases between. Germline CDR1 and CDR2: SQVTM and ANQGSEA. The CDR3 loop is CSVDRDNEQFF. The CDR3 DNA reads TGCAGCGTTGACAGAGACAATGAGCAGTTCTTC.

V usage is TRBV5-1 and J usage is TRBJ1-4; 9 bases are a match to TRBD1. This CDR3 has 14 residues. Germline V lookup: CDR1 SGHRS, CDR2 YFSETQ. V was pared by 1 base and J by 5 bases, with 0 bases of the junction left unmatched. The CDR3 DNA sequence: TGCGCCAGCAGCTTGACAGGGGGCAATGAAAAACTGTTTTTT. It codes for CASSLTGGNEKLFF.

This clonotype was recorded many times. The chain combines TRBV19 with TRBJ2-5; a possible D gene is TRBD1 (6 bases). Trimming left V 6 bases short and J 4 bases short, with 24 bases between. Germline loops: CDR1 LNHDA, CDR2 SQIVND (reference sequence). The CDR3 contains 17 residues. CDR3 sequence (DNA): TGTGCCAGTAGCCGGGACCCCTCAGGGGCATTTACAGAGACCCAGTACTTC. Translation: CASSRDPSGAFTETQYF.

The chain employs TRBV30 and TRBJ2-7, with 8 positions matching TRBD1. CDR1 and CDR2 from the germline V gene are GTSNPN and SVGIG (reference sequence). This CDR3 spans 13 amino acids. The V and J ends lost 5 bases and 6 bases, in that order; junction bases with no gene match: 9. The CDR3 sequence is CAWGRTGQGEQYF. For the CDR3, the DNA is TGTGCCTGGGGACGGACAGGGCAGGGCGAGCAGTACTTC.

This clonotype turned up a few times. This chain uses TRBV20-1 with TRBJ1-1; D remains unclear. V gave up 1 base and J gave up 0 bases, with 21 bases separating them. This CDR3 spans 18 amino acids. CDR1 and CDR2 from the germline V gene are DFQATT and SNEGSKA (reference sequence). CDR3 region: CSARVLKVSVLMNTEAFF. DNA of the CDR3: TGCAGTGCTAGAGTGTTGAAGGTTTCGGTTTTGATGAACACTGAAGCTTTCTTT.

This clonotype has only a few counts. The chain recombines TRBV29-1 with TRBJ2-1; the D is unclear. Trimming shortened V by 1 base and J by 10 bases, and 8 bases separated the two germline ends. CDR1 and CDR2 from the germline V gene are SQVTM and ANQGSEA. The CDR3 covers 11 residues. DNA for the CDR3: TGCAGCGTTGAAGGGGCAGCGGAGCAGTTCTTC. Amino acids: CSVEGAAEQFF.

A word on this clonotype: A junction end diverges from the germline sequence, so it may reflect a read error. CDR3 bases: TGTGCCAGCAGTTATTCGGGGGAGGCAGATACACAGTATTTT. Amino acids: CASSYSGEADTQYF. The chain joins TRBV6-2 or TRBV6-3 to TRBJ2-3; possible D gene TRBD2, 6 bases. Germline lookup yields CDR1 MNHEY and CDR2 SVGEGT. This CDR3 is 14 amino acids long.

There are a few counts of this clonotype. The rearrangement joins TRBV4-2 to TRBJ1-6, with D perhaps matching TRBD1 (5 bases). Germline assignment: CDR1 LGHNA and CDR2 YNFKEQ. Trimming took off 0 bases at V and 9 bases at J, with 15 bases between the two ends. The CDR3 contains 16 residues. In DNA, the CDR3 is TGTGCCAGCAGCCAAGAGGGCCAGGGAGTGGGTTCACCCCTCCACTTT. Protein product: CASSQEGQGVGSPLHF.

The chain links TRBV6-2 or TRBV6-3 to TRBJ1-1, with D possibly TRBD1 on 6 matching bases. Germline CDR1 MNHEY, CDR2 SVGEGT. There are 16 residues in the CDR3. Trimming removed 6 bases from V and 0 bases from J, with 17 bases in between. CDR3 sequence: CASSPNYREMNTEAFF. In DNA, the CDR3 is TGTGCCAGCAGCCCTAACTACAGGGAAATGAACACTGAAGCTTTCTTT.

V and J are TRBV12-3 or TRBV12-4 and TRBJ1-2; 7 nucleotides align to TRBD1. J gave up 5 bases and V 6 bases, and 6 bases lay outside the gene matches. The CDR3 contains 13 residues. This chain's CDR3 is CASSTTGLYGYTF. The CDR3 DNA is TGTGCCAGCAGCACGACAGGGCTTTATGGCTACACCTTC.